The source of this T cell receptor beta chain is a study of neurological immune-mediated disorders. The time point: longitudinal time-point 3. As for the cDNA, it was generated by 5'RACE with 10-nucleotide random UMIs. TCRdb used MiXCR to reprocess the 5' RACE reads, holding one entry per CDR3 protein. This sample yields around 100,000 distinct CDR3 sequences, of which 10% to 13% are seen a single time; around 3.1% belongs to the top ten. Trimming took off 2 bases at V and 2 bases at J, with 10 bases between the two ends. The CDR3 contains 15 residues. The germline gives CDR1 LNHDA, CDR2 SQIVND (reference sequence).

This clonotype was obtained from a female donor with HTLV-1-associated myelopathy (HAM/TSP). The chain carries TRBV19 and TRBJ1-5, with D possibly TRBD1 on 6 matching bases. Material: PBMCs. The CDR3 protein is CASSIPGAGNQPQHF. For the CDR3, the DNA is TGTGCCAGTAGTATACCGGGGGCCGGCAATCAGCCCCAGCATTTT.